This TCR beta chain derives from a study of vaccination and CD4 T cells after COVID-19. Whole-study findings and limits: Only after vaccination were a median roughly 90% of convalescents' reactive clones seen.

Sequenced with the Oncomine TCR Beta short-read assay was DNA taken from cultured CD4+ T cells. The template was genomic DNA from cultured CD4+ T cells. TCRdb reanalysed the PCR reads using MiXCR and keeps one entry per CDR3 protein. The table includes around 9,600 distinct CDR3 sequences, under 60% detected once. The CDR3 covers 14 residues. The V gene's germline CDR1 is SGHNT and CDR2 YENEEA. V shed 4 bases and J 0 bases; nucleotides not matched to a gene: 2. This clonotype was seen only a few times. Its antigen is unknown. The treatment was: roughly 11-day PBMC culture with coronavirus spike peptide pools or control peptides (ViraFEST assay).

The chain employs TRBV11-3 and TRBJ1-1; 7 bases line up with TRBD1. Sequenced input: CD4+ T cells from blood, cultured in vitro. The source of this sequence is a human donor who had recovered from COVID-19. CDR3 sequence: CASSSQGMNTEAFF. The CDR3 DNA reads TGTGCCAGCAGCTCACAGGGGATGAACACTGAAGCTTTCTTT.